This TCR beta chain was profiled in a study of human T cells and chemical hapten exposure. Each CDR3 protein gets one entry after TCRdb re-called the RACE reads with MiXCR. The data contain tens of thousands of distinct CDR3 sequences, approximately 10% of them singletons. In germline, CDR1 is SGHRS, CDR2 YFSETQ. V shed 4 bases and J 1 base; nucleotides not matched to a gene: 12. This CDR3 region has 17 residues. This clonotype came up many times. Time point indicated: pre-sensitization, week 0. Specified treatment: therapeutic diphenylcyclopropenone sensitization with weekly scalp DPC. The rearrangement joins TRBV5-1 to TRBJ1-2; 8 bases agree with TRBD1. This TCR derives from a woman aged 45 to 65 with alopecia areata. Some clones in this sample may be carry-over from other donors' samples. The sequencing used whole blood, collected in connection with sensitization to the hapten diphenylcyclopropenone (DPC). Here the CDR3 reads CASSLESWTGYNYGYTF. CDR3 sequence (DNA): TGCGCCAGCAGCCTCGAATCCTGGACAGGGTATAACTATGGCTACACCTTC.